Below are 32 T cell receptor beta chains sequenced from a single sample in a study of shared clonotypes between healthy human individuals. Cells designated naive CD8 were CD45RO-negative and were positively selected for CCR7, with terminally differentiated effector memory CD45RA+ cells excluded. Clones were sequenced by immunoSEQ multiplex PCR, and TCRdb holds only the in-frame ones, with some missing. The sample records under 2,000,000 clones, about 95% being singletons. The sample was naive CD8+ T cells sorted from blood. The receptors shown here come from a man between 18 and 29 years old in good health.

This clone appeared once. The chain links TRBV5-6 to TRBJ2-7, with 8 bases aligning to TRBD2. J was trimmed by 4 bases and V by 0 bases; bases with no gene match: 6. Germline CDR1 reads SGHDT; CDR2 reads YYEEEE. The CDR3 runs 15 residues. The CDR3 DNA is TGTGCCAGCAGCTTGGCGCTAGCGGGTATGTACGAGCAGTACTTC. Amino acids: CASSLALAGMYEQYF.

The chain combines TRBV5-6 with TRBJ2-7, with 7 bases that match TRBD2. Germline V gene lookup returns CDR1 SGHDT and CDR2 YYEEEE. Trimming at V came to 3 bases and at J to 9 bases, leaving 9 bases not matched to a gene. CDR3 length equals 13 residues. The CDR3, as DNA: TGTGCCAGCAGCTATACTACCGGGACTACGCAGTACTTC. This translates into CASSYTTGTTQYF. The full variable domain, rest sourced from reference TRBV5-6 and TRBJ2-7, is DAGVTQSPTHLIKTRGQQVTLRCSPKSGHDTVSWYQQALGQGPQFIFQYYEEEERQRGNFPDRFSGHQFPNYSSELNVNALLLGDSALYLCASSYTTGTTQYFGPGTRLTVT.

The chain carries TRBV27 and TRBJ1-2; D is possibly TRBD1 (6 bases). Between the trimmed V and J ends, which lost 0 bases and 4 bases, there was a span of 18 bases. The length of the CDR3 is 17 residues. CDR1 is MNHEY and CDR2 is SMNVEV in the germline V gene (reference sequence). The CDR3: CASSLSGGRGGSYGYTF. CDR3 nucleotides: TGTGCCAGCAGTTTATCTGGAGGCAGGGGCGGGAGCTATGGCTACACCTTC.

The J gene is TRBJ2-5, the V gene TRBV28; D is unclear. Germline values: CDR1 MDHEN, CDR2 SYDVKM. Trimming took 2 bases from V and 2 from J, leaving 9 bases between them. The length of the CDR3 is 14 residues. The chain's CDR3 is CASSLGVQQETQYF. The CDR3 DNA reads TGTGCCAGCAGTTTAGGTGTACAGCAAGAGACCCAGTACTTC.

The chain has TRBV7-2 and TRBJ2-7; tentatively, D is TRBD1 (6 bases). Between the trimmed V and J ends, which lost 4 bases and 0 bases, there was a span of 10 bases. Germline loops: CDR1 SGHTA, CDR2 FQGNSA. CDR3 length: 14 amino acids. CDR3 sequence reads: CASSWNRDSYEQYF. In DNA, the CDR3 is TGTGCCAGCAGCTGGAACAGGGACTCCTACGAGCAGTACTTC.

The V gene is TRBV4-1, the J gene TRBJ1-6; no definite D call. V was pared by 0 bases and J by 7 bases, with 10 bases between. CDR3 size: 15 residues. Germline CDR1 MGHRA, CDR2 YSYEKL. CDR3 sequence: CASSQDGGRNSPLHF. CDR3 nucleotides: TGCGCCAGCAGCCAAGATGGAGGGCGGAATTCACCCCTCCACTTT.

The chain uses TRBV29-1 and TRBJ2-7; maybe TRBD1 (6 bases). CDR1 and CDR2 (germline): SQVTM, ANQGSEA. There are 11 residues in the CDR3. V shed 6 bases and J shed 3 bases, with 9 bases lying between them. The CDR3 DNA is TGCAGCGTAACAGGGAGCTACGAGCAGTACTTC. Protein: CSVTGSYEQYF.

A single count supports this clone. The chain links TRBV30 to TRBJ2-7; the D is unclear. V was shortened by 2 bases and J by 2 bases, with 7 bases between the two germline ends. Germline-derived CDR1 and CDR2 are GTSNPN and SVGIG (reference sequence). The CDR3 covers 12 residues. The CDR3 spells CAWSHSAYEQYF. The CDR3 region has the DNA TGTGCCTGGAGTCACAGCGCCTACGAGCAGTACTTC.

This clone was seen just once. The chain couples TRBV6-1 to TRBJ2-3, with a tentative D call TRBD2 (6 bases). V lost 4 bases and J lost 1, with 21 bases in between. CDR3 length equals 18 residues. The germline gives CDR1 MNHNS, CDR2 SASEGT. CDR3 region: CASSGWGENIYGTDTQYF. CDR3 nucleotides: TGTGCCAGCAGTGGGTGGGGGGAGAATATTTACGGCACAGATACGCAGTATTTT.

The CDR3, as DNA: TGTGCCAGCCCGGTAGCAGGAGATCGCAATGAGCAGTTCTTC. It specifies CASPVAGDRNEQFF. The genes are TRBV7-9 and TRBJ2-1; no clear D gene. Trimming left V 8 bases short and J 6 bases short, with 17 bases between. Germline CDR1 reads SEHNR; CDR2 reads FQNEAQ (reference sequence). The CDR3 is made up of 14 amino acids.

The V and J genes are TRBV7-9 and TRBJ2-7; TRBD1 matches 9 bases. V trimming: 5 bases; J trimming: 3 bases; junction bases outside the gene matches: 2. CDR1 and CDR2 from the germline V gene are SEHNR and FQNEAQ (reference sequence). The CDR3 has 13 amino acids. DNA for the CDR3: TGTGCCAGCAGCACGACAGGGGGCTACGAGCAGTACTTC. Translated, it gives CASSTTGGYEQYF.

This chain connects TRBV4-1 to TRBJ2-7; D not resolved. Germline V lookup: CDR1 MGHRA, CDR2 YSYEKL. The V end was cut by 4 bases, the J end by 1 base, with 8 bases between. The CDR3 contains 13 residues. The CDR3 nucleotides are TGCGCCAGCAGCCCCGAATGGTCCTACGAGCAGTACTTC. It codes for CASSPEWSYEQYF.

The CDR3 sequence is CSVEDRDRGKNTEAFF. In DNA form, the CDR3 reads TGCAGCGTTGAAGATCGGGACAGGGGGAAGAACACTGAAGCTTTCTTT. The chain recombines TRBV29-1 with TRBJ1-1; 11 bases line up with TRBD1. Per the germline V gene, CDR1 is SQVTM and CDR2 is ANQGSEA. Unmatched junction bases numbered 4, after V lost 0 bases and J lost 1 base. The CDR3 contains 16 residues.

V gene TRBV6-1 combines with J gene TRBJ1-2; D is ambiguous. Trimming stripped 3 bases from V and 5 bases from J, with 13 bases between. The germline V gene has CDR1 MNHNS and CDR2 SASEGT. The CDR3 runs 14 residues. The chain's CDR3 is CASSDDGVDYGYTF. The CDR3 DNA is TGTGCCAGCAGTGACGACGGGGTAGATTATGGCTACACCTTC.

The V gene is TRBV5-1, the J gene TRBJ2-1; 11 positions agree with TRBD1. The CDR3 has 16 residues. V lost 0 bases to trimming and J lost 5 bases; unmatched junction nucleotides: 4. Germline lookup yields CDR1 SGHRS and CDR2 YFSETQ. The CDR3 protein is CASSLERGQGDNEQFF. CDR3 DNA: TGCGCCAGCAGCTTGGAGCGGGGACAGGGGGACAATGAGCAGTTCTTC. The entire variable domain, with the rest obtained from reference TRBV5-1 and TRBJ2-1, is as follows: KAGVTQTPRYLIKTRGQQVTLSCSPISGHRSVSWYQQTPGQGLQFLFEYFSETQRNKGNFPGRFSGRQFSNSRSEMNVSTLELGDSALYLCASSLERGQGDNEQFFGPGTRLTVL.

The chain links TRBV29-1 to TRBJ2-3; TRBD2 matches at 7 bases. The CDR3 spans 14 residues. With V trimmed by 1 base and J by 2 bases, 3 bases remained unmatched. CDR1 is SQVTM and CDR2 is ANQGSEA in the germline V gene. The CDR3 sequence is CSVEGDYLTDTQYF. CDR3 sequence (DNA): TGCAGCGTTGAAGGGGACTACCTCACAGATACGCAGTATTTT.

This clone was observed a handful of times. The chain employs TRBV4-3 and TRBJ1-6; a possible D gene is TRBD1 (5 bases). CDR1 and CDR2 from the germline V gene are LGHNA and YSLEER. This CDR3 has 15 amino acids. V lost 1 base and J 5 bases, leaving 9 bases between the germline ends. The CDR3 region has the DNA TGCGCCAGCAGCCAAGGGATAGGGGATAATTCACCCCTCCACTTT. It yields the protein CASSQGIGDNSPLHF.

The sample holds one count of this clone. CDR3 in DNA: TGTGCCAGCGACCCATCGGGGACCTACGAGCAGTACTTC. Translation: CASDPSGTYEQYF. The gene calls are TRBV7-9 and TRBJ2-7; D is possibly TRBD2 (5 bases). V was clipped by 8 bases and J by 2 bases, with 13 bases between them. CDR1 SEHNR and CDR2 FQNEAQ come from the germline V gene (reference sequence). This CDR3 comprises 13 residues.

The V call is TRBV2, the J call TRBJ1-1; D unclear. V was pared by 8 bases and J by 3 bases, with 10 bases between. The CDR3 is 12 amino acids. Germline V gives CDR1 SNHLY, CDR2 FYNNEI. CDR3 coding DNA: TGTGCCAGCTCTGTCGCTTACACTGAAGCTTTCTTT. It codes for CASSVAYTEAFF. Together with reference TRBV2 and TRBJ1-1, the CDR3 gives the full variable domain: EPEVTQTPSHQVTQMGQEVILRCVPISNHLYFYWYRQILGQKVEFLVSFYNNEISEKSEIFDDQFSVERPDGSNFTLKIRSTKLEDSAMYFCASSVAYTEAFFGQGTRLTVV.

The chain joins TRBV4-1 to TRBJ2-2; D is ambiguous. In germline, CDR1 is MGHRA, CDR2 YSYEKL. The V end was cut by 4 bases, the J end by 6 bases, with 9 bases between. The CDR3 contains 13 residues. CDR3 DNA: TGCGCCAGCAGCCCCCCCGTCGCCGGGGAGCTGTTTTTT. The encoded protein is CASSPPVAGELFF.

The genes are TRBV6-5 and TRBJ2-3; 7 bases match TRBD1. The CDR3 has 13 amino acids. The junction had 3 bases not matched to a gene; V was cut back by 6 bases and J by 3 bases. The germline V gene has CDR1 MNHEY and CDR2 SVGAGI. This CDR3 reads CASSVQGTDTQYF. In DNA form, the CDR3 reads TGTGCCAGCAGCGTACAGGGGACAGATACGCAGTATTTT.

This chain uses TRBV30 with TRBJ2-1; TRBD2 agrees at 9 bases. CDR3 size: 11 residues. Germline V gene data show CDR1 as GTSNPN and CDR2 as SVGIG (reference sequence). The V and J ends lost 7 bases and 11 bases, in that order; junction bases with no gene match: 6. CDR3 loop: CAYLAGPQQFF. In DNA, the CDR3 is TGTGCCTACCTAGCGGGACCCCAGCAGTTCTTC.

In DNA form, the CDR3 reads TGTGCCAGCAGCCGACCCAGGCGCATACGCAATCAGCCCCAGCATTTT. It encodes CASSRPRRIRNQPQHF. V and J are TRBV27 and TRBJ1-5; no firm D call. This CDR3 region has 16 residues. Per germline, CDR1 MNHEY and CDR2 SMNVEV (reference sequence). V was shortened by 6 bases and J by 2 bases, with 17 bases between the two germline ends.

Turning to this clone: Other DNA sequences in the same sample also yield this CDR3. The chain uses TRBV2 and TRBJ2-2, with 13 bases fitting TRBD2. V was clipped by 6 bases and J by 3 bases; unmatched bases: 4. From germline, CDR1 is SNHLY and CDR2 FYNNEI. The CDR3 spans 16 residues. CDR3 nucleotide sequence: TGTGCCAGCAGCGAGACTAGCGGGGGGTACACCGGGGAGCTGTTTTTT. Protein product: CASSETSGGYTGELFF.

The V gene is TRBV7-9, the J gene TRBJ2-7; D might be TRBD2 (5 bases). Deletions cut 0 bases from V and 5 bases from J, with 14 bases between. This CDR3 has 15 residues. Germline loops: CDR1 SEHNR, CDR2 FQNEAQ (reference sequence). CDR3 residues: CASSLALALVHEQYF. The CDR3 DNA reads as TGTGCCAGCAGCTTAGCCCTAGCCCTCGTCCACGAGCAGTACTTC.

CDR3 protein: CASSEILSGGTEAFF. DNA for the CDR3: TGTGCCAGCAGTGAAATTCTGTCAGGGGGCACTGAAGCTTTCTTT. This chain joins TRBV2 and TRBJ1-1, with 7 positions matching TRBD1. CDR1 is SNHLY, CDR2 FYNNEI, per germline. V dropped 2 bases and J dropped 4; count of bases not matched to a gene: 7. CDR3 size: 15 residues.

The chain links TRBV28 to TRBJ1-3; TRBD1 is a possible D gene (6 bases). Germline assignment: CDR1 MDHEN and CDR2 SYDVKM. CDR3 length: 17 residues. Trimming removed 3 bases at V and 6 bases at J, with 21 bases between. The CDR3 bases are TGTGCCAGCAGTTTGACGCTACAGGGAGTGTGGGCAAACACCATATATTTT. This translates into CASSLTLQGVWANTIYF.

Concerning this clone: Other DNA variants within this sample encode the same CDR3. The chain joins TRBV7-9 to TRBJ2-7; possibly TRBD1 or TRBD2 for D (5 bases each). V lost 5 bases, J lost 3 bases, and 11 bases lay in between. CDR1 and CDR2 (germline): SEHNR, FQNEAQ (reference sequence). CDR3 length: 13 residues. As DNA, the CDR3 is TGTGCCAGCAGCCCGGGACCTTTCTACGAGCAGTACTTC. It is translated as CASSPGPFYEQYF.

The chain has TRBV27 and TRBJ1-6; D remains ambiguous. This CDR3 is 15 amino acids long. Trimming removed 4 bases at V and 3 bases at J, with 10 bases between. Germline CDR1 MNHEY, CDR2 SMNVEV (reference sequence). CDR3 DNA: TGTGCCAGCAGTTCAACGGAGGGCTATAATTCACCCCTCCACTTT. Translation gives CASSSTEGYNSPLHF.

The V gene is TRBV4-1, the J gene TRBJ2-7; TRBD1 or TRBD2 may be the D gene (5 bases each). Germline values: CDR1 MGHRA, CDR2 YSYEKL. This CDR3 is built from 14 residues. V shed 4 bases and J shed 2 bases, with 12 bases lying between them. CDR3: CASSRGTATYEQYF. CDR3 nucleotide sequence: TGCGCCAGCAGCCGGGGGACGGCGACCTACGAGCAGTACTTC.

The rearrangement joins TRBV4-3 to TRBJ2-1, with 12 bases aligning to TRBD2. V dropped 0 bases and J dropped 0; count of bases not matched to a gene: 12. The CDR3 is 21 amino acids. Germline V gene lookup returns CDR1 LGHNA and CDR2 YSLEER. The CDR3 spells CASSQEDRTSGIQSSYNEQFF. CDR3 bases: TGCGCCAGCAGCCAAGAGGATAGGACTAGCGGGATACAAAGCTCCTACAATGAGCAGTTCTTC.

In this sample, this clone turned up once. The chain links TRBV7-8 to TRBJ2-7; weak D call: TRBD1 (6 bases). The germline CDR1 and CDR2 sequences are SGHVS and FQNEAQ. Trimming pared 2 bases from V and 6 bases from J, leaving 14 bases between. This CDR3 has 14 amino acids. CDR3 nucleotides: TGTGCCAGCAGCTTACTGACAGGTGGGAGCGAGCAGTACTTC. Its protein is CASSLLTGGSEQYF.